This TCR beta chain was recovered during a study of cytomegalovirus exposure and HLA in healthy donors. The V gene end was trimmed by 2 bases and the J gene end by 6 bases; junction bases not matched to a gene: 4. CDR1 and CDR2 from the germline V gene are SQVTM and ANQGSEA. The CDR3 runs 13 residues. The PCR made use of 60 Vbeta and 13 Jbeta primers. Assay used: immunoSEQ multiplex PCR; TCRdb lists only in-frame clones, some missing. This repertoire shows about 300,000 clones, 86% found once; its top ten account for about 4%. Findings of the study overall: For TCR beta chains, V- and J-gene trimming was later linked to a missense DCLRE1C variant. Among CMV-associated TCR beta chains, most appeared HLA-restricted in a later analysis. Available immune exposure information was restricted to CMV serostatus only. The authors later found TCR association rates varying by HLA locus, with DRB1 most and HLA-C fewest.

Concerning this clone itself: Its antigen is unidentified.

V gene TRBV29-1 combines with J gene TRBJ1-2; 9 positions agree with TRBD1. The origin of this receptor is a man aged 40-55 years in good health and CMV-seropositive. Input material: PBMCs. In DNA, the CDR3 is TGCAGCGTTGAACAGGGGACAGGGAATGGCTACACCTTC. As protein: CSVEQGTGNGYTF.